The sequence of this TCR beta chain was determined in a study of response to subunit inactivated influenza vaccine. This clonotype was recorded a few times. TCRdb analysed the RT-PCR reads with MiXCR anew, one entry per CDR3 protein. The sample holds a few hundred thousand distinct CDR3 sequences; roughly 22% are singletons and the top ten take 10%. From germline, CDR1 is GTSNPN and CDR2 SVGIG (reference sequence). The CDR3 contains 13 residues. V was shortened by 8 bases and J by 6 bases, with 20 bases between the two germline ends. The sample in question was PBMCs from blood, obtained 21 months after vaccination. This chain uses TRBV30 with TRBJ2-7; tentatively, D is TRBD2 (5 bases). This sequence originates from a man aged 45 to 70 who received an inactivated influenza vaccine. The CDR3 loop is CALGVSARGEQYF. In nucleotides, the CDR3 is TGTGCCCTGGGCGTCTCGGCTCGGGGCGAGCAGTACTTC.